The 10 T cell receptor beta chains below all came from one sample that was sequenced in a study of CD8+ T cells in alopecia areata. RNA was extracted and reverse transcribed into cDNA as the sequencing template. Repertoires were generated with immunoSEQ multiplex PCR, while TCRdb's copy carries only in-frame clones and drops some. The sample holds 150,000 to 200,000 clones, roughly three fifths seen once. Treatment of the sample: oral pan-JAK inhibitor, 5-10 mg twice daily. The sequencing here drew on CD8+ T cells sorted from blood, taken at week 24, from a patient treated with tofacitinib. The receptors derive from a human donor with alopecia areata.

V and J are TRBV29-1 and TRBJ1-1; D perhaps matches TRBD1 (6 bases). The V gene lost 1 base and the J gene lost 3 bases, with 15 bases spanning the gap. The germline gives CDR1 SQVTM, CDR2 ANQGSEA. The CDR3 totals 15 residues. CDR3 bases: TGCAGCGTTGAAGGGCTGCCCGAGGGGGACACTGAAGCTTTCTTT. It codes for CSVEGLPEGDTEAFF.

The rearrangement links TRBV4-1 to TRBJ1-5, with TRBD1 matching 8 bases. The CDR3 length is 16 residues. Per the germline V gene, CDR1 is MGHRA and CDR2 is YSYEKL. V shed 4 bases, J shed 2 bases, and the junction held 7 bases outside the gene matches. CDR3 nucleotides: TGCGCCAGCAGCCTCCTCGGACAGGGCCGCAATCAGCCCCAGCATTTT. Translated: CASSLLGQGRNQPQHF.

This rearrangement joins TRBV11-2 to TRBJ2-1; possible D gene TRBD2, 6 bases. The CDR3 covers 11 residues. Germline lookup yields CDR1 SGHAT and CDR2 FQNNGV. The germline V and J ends were trimmed by 6 bases and 10 bases, with 10 bases remaining between them. CDR3 nucleotide sequence: TGTGCCAGCAGGAACCGGGAGGAGCAGTTCTTC. Translation: CASRNREEQFF. The variable domain in full, completed from reference TRBV11-2 and TRBJ2-1, reads EAGVAQSPRYKIIEKRQSVAFWCNPISGHATLYWYQQILGQGPKLLIQFQNNGVVDDSQLPKDRFSAERLKGVDSTLKIQPAKLEDSAVYLCASRNREEQFFGPGTRLTVL.

This clone has a handful of counts. V and J are TRBV5-1 and TRBJ2-7; D possibly corresponds to TRBD1 (6 bases). CDR3 size: 13 residues. Germline CDR1 and CDR2: SGHRS and YFSETQ. V was trimmed by 4 bases and J by 4 bases, leaving 12 bases between them. The CDR3 DNA reads as TGCGCCAGCAGCACCACAGGGTTGTACGAGCAGTACTTC. It yields the protein CASSTTGLYEQYF.

This chain joins TRBV4-1 and TRBJ1-4; D not certain. V was clipped by 1 base and J by 6 bases, with 9 bases between them. Germline V gives CDR1 MGHRA, CDR2 YSYEKL. The CDR3 extends over 14 amino acids. CDR3 bases: TGCGCCAGCAGCCAAGGGCAGATGGATGAAAAACTGTTTTTT. This codes for CASSQGQMDEKLFF.

This clone has more than one count but fewer than ten. CDR3 amino acids: CATSGRGYQETQYF. In nucleotides, the CDR3 is TGTGCCACCAGTGGCAGGGGCTACCAAGAGACCCAGTACTTC. The chain couples TRBV15 to TRBJ2-5; possible D gene TRBD1, 6 bases. The germline gives CDR1 LNHNV, CDR2 YYDKDF (reference sequence). The V and J ends lost 6 bases and 0 bases respectively, with 11 bases between them. CDR3 length: 14 residues.

This clone was counted once. The V call is TRBV19, the J call TRBJ2-1, with 7 bases that match TRBD1. Unmatched junction bases numbered 8, after V lost 4 bases and J lost 5 bases. From germline, CDR1 is LNHDA and CDR2 SQIVND (reference sequence). CDR3 size: 15 residues. CDR3 DNA: TGTGCCAGTAGTACATTAAGAACAGGGGACAATGAGCAGTTCTTC. This codes for CASSTLRTGDNEQFF.

The chain uses TRBV4-1 and TRBJ1-5, with 8 bases lining up with TRBD1. The germline V gene has CDR1 MGHRA and CDR2 YSYEKL. The CDR3 loop spans 14 amino acids. J lost 7 bases, V lost 6 bases, and 8 bases had no gene match. The CDR3 region is CASSRTGSRQPQHF. DNA for the CDR3: TGCGCCAGCAGTCGGACAGGGAGTCGGCAGCCCCAGCATTTT.

J is TRBJ2-1 and V is TRBV5-1, with TRBD1 identical over 9 bases. Germline V lookup: CDR1 SGHRS, CDR2 YFSETQ. V was clipped by 6 bases and J by 9 bases; unmatched bases: 10. The CDR3 loop spans 14 amino acids. CDR3 in DNA: TGCGCCAGCAACCTACAGGGGGCGCAGGTTGAGCAGTTCTTC. Protein sequence: CASNLQGAQVEQFF.

This clone appeared once. The chain carries TRBV29-1 and TRBJ2-3, with 7 bases matching TRBD1. The CDR3 loop spans 14 amino acids. V lost 3 bases and J lost 1; bases outside the gene matches: 4. CDR1 SQVTM and CDR2 ANQGSEA come from the germline V gene. DNA of the CDR3: TGCAGCGTTGAGCCCCAGGGGGGCACAGATACGCAGTATTTT. Protein product: CSVEPQGGTDTQYF.